The T cell receptor (beta chain) under discussion was sequenced for a study of blood T cells in healthy people across ages. It was with a sample-barcoded 5' primer and a J-beta primer mix that a second PCR of about 6 to 12 cycles was run. Each cDNA molecule, via a template-switch adaptor with 12 random nucleotides, was tagged. TCRdb re-analysed the 5' RACE reads in MiXCR, keeping a single row per CDR3 protein. The data show about 840,000 distinct CDR3 sequences, with just under 30% seen just once and roughly a tenth held by the top ten. V lost 7 bases and J lost 1, with 7 bases in between. This CDR3 region has 12 residues. In germline, CDR1 is SQVTM, CDR2 ANQGSEA. The sample was also reused in another study, on T cells of mothers and their children. From that study: Sample barcodes plus 2-4 random nucleotides came from the M1S primer.

Sequenced sample: blood. V and J are TRBV29-1 and TRBJ2-2; the D is unclear. The TCR originated in a middle-aged woman in good health. The CDR3 sequence: CSADENTGELFF. The CDR3 DNA reads TGCAGCGCGGATGAGAACACCGGGGAGCTGTTTTTT.